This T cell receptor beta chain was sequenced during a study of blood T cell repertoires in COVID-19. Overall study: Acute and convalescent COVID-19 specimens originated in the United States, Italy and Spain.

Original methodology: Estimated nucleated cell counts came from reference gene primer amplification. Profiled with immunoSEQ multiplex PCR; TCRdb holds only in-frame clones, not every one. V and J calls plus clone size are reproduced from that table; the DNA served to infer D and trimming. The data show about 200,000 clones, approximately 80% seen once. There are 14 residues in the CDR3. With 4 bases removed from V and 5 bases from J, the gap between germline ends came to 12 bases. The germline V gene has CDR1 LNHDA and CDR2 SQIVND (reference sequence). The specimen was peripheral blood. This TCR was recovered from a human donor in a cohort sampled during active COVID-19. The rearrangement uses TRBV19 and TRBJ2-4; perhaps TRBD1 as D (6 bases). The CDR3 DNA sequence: TGTGCCAGTAGTAAACAGGGAATCCAAAACATTCAGTACTTC. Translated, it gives CASSKQGIQNIQYF. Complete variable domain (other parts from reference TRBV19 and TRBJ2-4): DGGITQSPKYLFRKEGQNVTLSCEQNLNHDAMYWYRQDPGQGLRLIYYSQIVNDFQKGDIAEGYSVSREKKESFPLTVTSAQKNPTAFYLCASSKQGIQNIQYFGAGTRLSVL.